The 8 T cell receptor beta chains below all came from one sample that was sequenced in a study of blood T cell repertoires in COVID-19. Clones were read by immunoSEQ multiplex PCR, and TCRdb kept only the in-frame ones, dropping some. The data show around 140,000 clones, around 88% seen once. The sequencing input was peripheral blood. These receptors originate from a human donor in a cohort sampled during active COVID-19.

The chain uses TRBV5-5 and TRBJ1-2; 7 bases map to TRBD1. Germline lookup yields CDR1 SGHKS and CDR2 YYEKEE (reference sequence). The ends lost 1 base at V and 4 bases at J; junction bases unmatched: 7. This CDR3 comprises 15 residues. CDR3 nucleotides: TGTGCCAGCAGCTTGCGGGCAGGGGGTACCTATGGCTACACCTTC. Its protein product is CASSLRAGGTYGYTF.

This chain's CDR3 is CASSYMRGSTDTQYF. DNA of the CDR3: TGTGCCAGCAGCTACATGCGGGGTAGCACAGATACGCAGTATTTT. The chain couples TRBV2 to TRBJ2-3, with a tentative D call TRBD2 (6 bases). Trimming removed 6 bases from V and 0 bases from J, with 13 bases in between. The germline CDR1 and CDR2 sequences are SNHLY and FYNNEI. The CDR3 is 15 residues long.

The chain combines TRBV7-2 with TRBJ1-2, with D possibly TRBD1 on 5 matching bases. With 5 bases removed from V and 5 bases from J, the gap between germline ends came to 15 bases. The CDR3 has 14 amino acids. Per germline, CDR1 SGHTA and CDR2 FQGNSA. CDR3: CASSPVQGSYGYTF. In nucleotides, the CDR3 is TGTGCCAGCAGCCCCGTCCAGGGTAGTTATGGCTACACCTTC.

The chain carries TRBV25-1 and TRBJ2-2; weak D call: TRBD1 (5 bases). CDR1 MGHDK and CDR2 SYGVNS come from the germline V gene. The CDR3 loop spans 15 amino acids. Trimming took off 3 bases at V and 5 bases at J, with 13 bases between the two ends. The CDR3: CASSDQNRRTGELFF. In nucleotides, the CDR3 is TGTGCCAGCAGTGATCAAAACAGGAGAACCGGGGAGCTGTTTTTT.

The V gene is TRBV28, the J gene TRBJ1-2; tentatively, D is TRBD1 (5 bases). The germline CDR1 and CDR2 sequences are MDHEN and SYDVKM. The CDR3 is made up of 13 amino acids. Deletions cut 10 bases from V and 3 bases from J, with 15 bases between. CDR3 in DNA: TGTGCCACCGAAGGACAAAAGGACTATGGCTACACCTTC. Its protein product is CATEGQKDYGYTF.

DNA for the CDR3: TGCGCCAGCAGCCAAGTAAAAACCGGGACAGGGTTGGGAGAGACCCAGTACTTC. Translated, it gives CASSQVKTGTGLGETQYF. V is TRBV4-1 and J is TRBJ2-5; 9 bases match TRBD1. Germline trimming cut 1 base from V and 4 bases from J; bases unmatched to any gene: 13. This CDR3 region has 18 residues. Looked up from germline, CDR1 is MGHRA and CDR2 is YSYEKL.

This chain connects TRBV9 to TRBJ2-3, with 8 positions matching TRBD1. After removal of 4 bases from V and 3 bases from J, the junction contained 7 bases not matched to a gene. CDR1 and CDR2 (germline): SGDLS, YYNGEE. This CDR3 is 15 amino acids long. The CDR3, as DNA: TGTGCCAGCAGCCACGACAGGGGAGTTACAGATACGCAGTATTTT. Translated, it gives CASSHDRGVTDTQYF.

The chain couples TRBV2 to TRBJ1-6; D may be TRBD1 (6 bases). This CDR3 is built from 16 residues. Trimming shortened V by 4 bases and J by 5 bases, and 15 bases separated the two germline ends. Germline lookup yields CDR1 SNHLY and CDR2 FYNNEI. CDR3 DNA: TGTGCCAGCAGTGCCGTAGGGGGGGCGAATAATTCACCCCTCCACTTT. It codes for CASSAVGGANNSPLHF.